This T cell receptor beta chain was identified during a study of immune evolution from preneoplasia to lung adenocarcinoma (dated by TCRdb to the early 2020s). Regarding the study in general: No AAH lesions showed HLA loss of heterozygosity, compared with over 6% of AIS, around 16% of MIA and 30% to 40% of ADC lesions. The study used immune gene expression, TCR sequencing and multiplex immunofluorescence to profile the immune contexture of lung adenocarcinoma precursors and invasive adenocarcinoma. Resected precursor lesions (AAH, AIS, MIA) and invasive adenocarcinomas were each compared against paired morphologically normal lung tissue. Sample size was based on specimen availability rather than a prior power calculation. The immune data were combined with whole exome sequencing and methylation data from the same cohort of nodules. A total of 50 to 55 patients with pulmonary nodules who underwent surgical resection were included in the overall cohort. A total of about 51 patients contributed TCR sequencing data. According to the study, around 100 samples were used for TCR sequencing. Class I HLA alleles were inferred from exome data with POLYSOLVER, and allele-specific HLA loss was detected with LOHHLA. Findings and caveats that apply to the study as a whole: All patients were from Japan and China, so applicability to Western populations was uncertain. Normal lung had the highest top T cell clone frequencies, and these frequencies appeared to fall progressively from AAH through AIS, MIA and invasive adenocarcinoma. Normal lung showed the highest clonality, whereas later-stage lesions appeared to have higher T cell density and diversity but lower clonality. Findings were based on association rather than direct causation; larger cohorts with long-term follow-up and longitudinal biopsies were deemed needed. The highest T cell clonality was observed in KRAS-mutant nodules compared with EGFR-mutant or double wild-type lesions.

Details on this clone: No cognate antigen has been identified for it. It has no much larger one-base neighbor in the sample; base qualities were not kept.

Resection was performed on patients in Japan or China between the mid-2010s and the late 2010s. Histologic diagnosis of each case was confirmed independently by two lung cancer pathologists on H&E slides. To enrich premalignant or tumor cells for nucleic acid extraction, macro-dissection was performed after pathologic assessment. DNA was isolated from FFPE tissue using the AllPrep DNA/RNA FFPE Kit. Its CDR3 holds 16 amino acids, cysteine through phenylalanine. Only the CDR3 portion is preserved as DNA: 48 bases, with reading frame beginning at the first base. CDR1 and CDR2 are drawn from the germline V gene (reference sequence): MNHEY, SMNVEV. V loses 7 bases of germline sequence and J loses 2 bases, and the interval between the two ends is 17 bases. TCR beta CDR3 regions were sequenced from DNA using the immunoSEQ hsTCRbeta Kit. The paper's data handling went like this. The ImmunoSEQ Analyzer was used to analyse the TCR sequencing data. T cell clonality was defined as 1 minus Pielou's evenness computed on productive rearrangements. T cell diversity was measured with the inverse Simpson index on productive templates. T cell density was expressed as TCR beta template counts normalized to usable DNA, with usable DNA estimated by amplifying and sequencing housekeeping genes. Two-sided Kruskal-Wallis tests were used to compare TCR metrics across histologic stages. TCRdb carries this immuneACCESS record with in-frame sequences only. Its versions omit some clonotypes, under half of them owing to an unresolved V gene in the studies checked, with the rest unexplained. V and J calls and clone size are copied from that table; D and trimming were computed from the DNA. In this sample the table shows about 26,000 clones, around 70% of which occur a single time. The ten largest clones capture about 5.8% of the sample.

Specimen: FFPE invasive lung adenocarcinoma tissue. The sample's cell subset or site label is to be understood as: frankly invasive lung adenocarcinoma (ADC). The chain uses TRBV27 and TRBJ2-2; too little of a D gene remains to name it. The source is a person in their sixties or seventies with invasive lung adenocarcinoma. Some clones in this sample may be carry-over from other donors' samples. For the CDR3, the sequence is CASTSRARENTGELFF. The nucleotides read TGTGCCAGCACCTCCCGTGCCCGAGAAAACACCGGGGAGCTGTTTTTT.